This TCR beta chain was obtained from a study of cytomegalovirus exposure and HLA in healthy donors (dated by TCRdb to the late 2010s). About the study as a whole: An earlier analysis of under 600 of the donors reported approximately 270 Gb of sequence data and 117 million unique TCR beta sequences from about 200 million T cells. Donor age, sex, ethnicity and CMV serostatus were compiled alongside the repertoire data. Every repertoire in the discovery cohort had been generated on one and the same sequencing platform. In a later analysis, previously published TCR beta repertoires from 600 to 850 donors were re-analyzed and high-resolution HLA genotyping was added so that TCR occurrence patterns could be studied. Of the roughly 400 genotyped donors, approximately 83% fell in the genetic ancestry cluster associated with self-reported Caucasian donors. HLA typing included class I and class II loci at four-digit resolution. The later analysis used no new phenotypic data to find candidate immune exposures, relying instead on TCR beta sequences and their occurrence across donors. Genome-wide SNP genotypes for about 55% of the roughly 670 donors were used in a later genetic analysis, which treated that subset as a discovery cohort. In addition to the first cohort of 650 to 750 subjects, a separate validation cohort of approximately 130 different subjects was used. In an earlier analysis of 587 of the donors, high-throughput TCR beta sequencing was used to judge whether each TCR beta V gene segment behaved as functional or pseudogenic. On average, roughly 240,000 unique TCR beta nucleotide sequences were sequenced per donor among 398 genotyped donors of the cohort, with roughly 19% of those sequences being non-productive. The aim of the study was to test whether cataloging public T cell receptors could identify signatures of past pathogen exposure. Four or five DR-DQ haplotypes were handled as single units for association and clustering because linkage in the cohort was strong. Roughly 300 gigabases of sequencing data and 70 million to 100 million unique TCR sequences made up an early release that covered some 640 HLA-typed donors. The number of donors typed differed by locus, with roughly 629-640 for A, B, C, DRB1 and DQB1, around 500 for DQA1, under 610 for DPA1, and approximately 470 for DPB1. The study used immunosequencing to profile the T cell repertoires of some 600 subjects and linked those repertoires to cytomegalovirus serostatus. To predict cytomegalovirus infection status, the study combined high-throughput TCR immunosequencing, statistical association of individual TCRs with disease status, and machine learning. Results the study describes overall, beyond this receptor: According to a later analysis, TCR association rates differed among HLA loci, with DRB1 alleles showing the most associated TCRs and HLA-C alleles showing the fewest. Correlated functional status among segregating V segments might be attributable to linkage disequilibrium, but an unknown experimental factor could not be ruled out. Compared with equally common non-associated chains, HLA-associated TCR beta chains in a later analysis were more clonally expanded and had lower generation probabilities. According to a later analysis, most CMV-associated TCR beta chains appeared to be HLA-restricted, and the HLA associations seemed to be driven largely by CMV exposure. According to the authors, the approach could potentially be generalized to other disease states and immunological phenotypes. In vitro tests confirmed that a few of the cytomegalovirus-associated TCR beta chains recognize cytomegalovirus antigens. An earlier analysis of 450 to 750 of the donors showed that most TCR beta V segments appeared in productive rearrangements either about 87% or about 30% of the time, which broadly matched IMGT annotations. In a later genetic analysis, fewer N-insertions in productive TCRs were reported among donors in an Asian-associated ancestry cluster than the approximately 670-donor mean. A later analysis associated 16,951 TCR beta sequences with specific HLA alleles at a false discovery rate of 0.05. CMV serostatus was the only immune exposure information available for the cohort. Because counts were too low, about 15 rarely observed V segments, including chromosome 9 orphons, were left out of the earlier analysis of 587 of the donors. Some IMGT-functional V segments, including TRBV6-2 and TRBV6-3, could not be distinguished by the 87-base-pair reads and were therefore excluded. A total of 150 or so TCR beta chains were listed by the study as associated with cytomegalovirus. A further reported finding was that TCR beta sequences accurately predicted the HLA-A and HLA-B alleles for most subjects in the first cohort. The classifier was reported to diagnose cytomegalovirus status with high specificity and sensitivity in both the original and validation cohorts. HLA typing was unavailable for some donors at each locus, so association tests used only the typed subset. An association between a missense DCLRE1C variant and V-gene and J-gene trimming of TCR beta chains was found in a later genetic analysis and replicated in an independent cohort. Across donors, most TCR sequences were observed very rarely, whereas some public TCRs were present in many individuals. A group of highly shared sequence variants was considered likely to be a technical artifact of the sequencing pipeline. The presence/absence analyses assumed that sequencing depth was roughly uniform across donors, and that assumption may not be true. Only TCR beta chains were sequenced in this cohort, and the absence of alpha or paired-chain data limited detectable features. Strong co-occurrence of HLA alleles, especially DR and DQ, made assigning TCR associations to individual alleles difficult. A later analysis reported that several top co-occurrence clusters appeared linked to parvovirus B19, influenza, CMV and Epstein-Barr virus.

Including the terminal cysteine and phenylalanine, the CDR3 comprises 15 residues. Solely the CDR3 DNA is kept, with 45 bases framed from the first base. Clipping removes 1 base from V and 0 bases from J, with 0 as the unmatched junction base count. Taken from the germline V gene (reference sequence), the CDR1 and CDR2 loops are MNHEY and SMNVEV. Concerning this clone itself: No antigen is known for it. The record has no base qualities; no much larger clone is one base away.

Library construction relied on the immunoSEQ multiplex PCR assay. The multiplex PCR relied on a mix of 60 forward primers for TCR Vbeta segments and 13 reverse primers for TCR Jbeta segments. A multiplex PCR assay on genomic DNA amplified the CDR3 region of rearranged TCR beta genes. The Illumina HiSeq System was used to sequence the amplified TCR beta libraries as 87-base-pair reads. On the study's bioinformatics: A later analysis tallied roughly 78 million unique TCR beta chains across the roughly 610 repertoires, and roughly 11 million of those chains were shared by two or more donors. A nearest-neighbor algorithm error-corrected the raw reads and collapsed the reads into unique sequences, merging closely related sequences to remove PCR and sequencing errors. Alignment of CDR3 sequences to IMGT reference sequences was used to assign V, D and J gene segments. For a sequence to be retained, at least a six-nucleotide match to both a V gene segment and a J gene segment was required. Rearrangements were classified as productive when the CDR3 lacked stop codons and remained in frame with V and J, and all other rearrangements were classified as non-productive. CDR3 was defined by IMGT convention, running from the second conserved V-encoded cysteine to the conserved J-encoded phenylalanine. The earlier analysis of about 590 of the donors excluded sequences that lacked an unambiguous match to a single V gene segment. In an earlier analysis of 587 of the donors, V segments were called functional above 56.7% productive rearrangements and were called segregating when the between-donor standard deviation exceeded 5%. To diagnose cytomegalovirus status from the catalog of TCR beta chain sequences, a statistical classification framework was built. V and J gene assignment, in a later analysis, came from comparing TCR nucleotide sequences with IMGT/GENE-DB human TR gene sequences. The TCRdist pipeline was used in a later analysis to assign CDR3 sequences and most-parsimonious VDJ recombination scenarios. In a later analysis, each TCR beta chain was defined by its CDR3 amino acid sequence together with its V-gene family, and reads lacking a unique V-gene family were excluded. To address suspected cross-contamination and a sequencing artifact, a later analysis removed some 620 highly shared, low-generation-probability nucleotide sequences. In a later analysis, a clonal expansion index was calculated for each public chain from normalized within-repertoire ranks of inferred template counts. In a later analysis, generation probabilities were computed using a VDJ recombination model fitted to out-of-frame rearrangements, and the results were checked against IGoR. Hypergeometric tests were used in a later analysis to score TCR-TCR, TCR-HLA and TCR-CMV co-occurrence, with a repertoire-size bias correction applied to the TCR pairs. In a later analysis, false discovery rates were estimated by permuting HLA or CMV assignments 20 times. In a later analysis, co-occurring TCRs were grouped using DBSCAN, and TCRdist sequence similarity was added for clustering within HLA-allele-positive subsets. Repertoires with fewer than 30,000 or more than 120,000 public chains, plus five repertoires with anomalous nucleotide sharing, were excluded from co-occurrence clustering. The clones in this table, taken by TCRdb from immuneACCESS, are in-frame only. Not every clone is retained; where verified, under half of the shortfall comes from an unresolved V gene, and the cause of the rest is unknown. V and J calls and clone size are those listed in that table; D and trimming were worked out from the DNA. The sample contains fewer than 250,000 clones, less than 80% of them found a single time. The ten largest account for 0.22% of the sample.

In total, approximately 700 healthy bone marrow donors made up the cohort. At the time of sampling, all cohort members were nominally healthy, though unrecorded immune exposures were likely present. The donor tested CMV seronegative, placing the donor among the approximately 400 seronegative members of the cohort. Every donor gave a peripheral blood sample, and the peripheral blood mononuclear cells from that sample were used for TCR beta sequencing. The Qiagen DNeasy Blood Extraction Kit was used to extract genomic DNA from the blood cell samples. The rearranged segments are TRBV27 and TRBJ1-1; 9 bases in the middle match TRBD1. Source material: PBMCs. The origin of this receptor is a girl aged 2-10 years in good health and CMV-seronegative. The CDR3 is CASSLWDRVNTEAFF. The base sequence is TGTGCCAGCAGTTTATGGGACAGGGTGAACACTGAAGCTTTCTTT.